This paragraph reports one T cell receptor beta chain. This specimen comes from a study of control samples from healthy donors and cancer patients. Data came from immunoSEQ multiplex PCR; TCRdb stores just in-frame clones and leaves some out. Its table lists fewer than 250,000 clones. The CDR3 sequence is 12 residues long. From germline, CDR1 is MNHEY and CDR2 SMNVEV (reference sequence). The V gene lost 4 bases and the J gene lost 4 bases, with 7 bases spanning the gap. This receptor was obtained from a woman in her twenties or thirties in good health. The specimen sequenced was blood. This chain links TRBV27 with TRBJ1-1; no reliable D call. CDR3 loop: CASSSDFTEAFF. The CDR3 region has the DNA TGTGCCAGCAGTTCGGACTTCACTGAAGCTTTCTTT.